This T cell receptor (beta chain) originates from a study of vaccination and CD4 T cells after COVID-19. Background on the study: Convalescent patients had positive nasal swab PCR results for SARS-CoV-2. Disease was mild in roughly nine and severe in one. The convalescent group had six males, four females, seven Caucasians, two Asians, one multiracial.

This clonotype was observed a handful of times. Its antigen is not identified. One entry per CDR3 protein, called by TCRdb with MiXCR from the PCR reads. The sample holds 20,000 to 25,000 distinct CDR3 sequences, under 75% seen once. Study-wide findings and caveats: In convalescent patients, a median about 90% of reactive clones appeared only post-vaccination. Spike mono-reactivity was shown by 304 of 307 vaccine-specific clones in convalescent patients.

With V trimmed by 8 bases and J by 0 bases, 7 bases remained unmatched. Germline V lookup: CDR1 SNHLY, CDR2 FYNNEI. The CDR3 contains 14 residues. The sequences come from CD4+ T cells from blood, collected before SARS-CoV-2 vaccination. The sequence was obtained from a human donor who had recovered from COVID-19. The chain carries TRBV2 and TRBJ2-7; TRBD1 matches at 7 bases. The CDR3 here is CASCPAGGSYEQYF. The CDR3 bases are TGTGCCAGCTGCCCGGCAGGGGGCTCCTACGAGCAGTACTTC.